These 10 T cell receptor beta chains share one sample of origin, sequenced in a study of T-cell memory formation after mild COVID-19. TCRdb re-derived calls from the 5' RACE reads in MiXCR, one entry per CDR3 protein. Among about 130,000 distinct CDR3 sequences listed, about 5.9% were seen once. What was sequenced was PBMCs or a T cell subset sorted from them (not recorded which). The origin of the receptors is an adult woman who had mild COVID-19 (a few samples of this study predate the infection). Cell type and time point are not known.

There are many counts of this clonotype. The gene calls are TRBV12-3 or TRBV12-4 and TRBJ2-7; D is perhaps TRBD1 (5 bases). Trimming left V 4 bases short and J 2 bases short, with 12 bases between. The CDR3 is 14 amino acids. In nucleotides, the CDR3 is TGTGCCAGCAGTTCTAACTCAGGGACCTACGAGCAGTACTTC. This gives the protein CASSSNSGTYEQYF.

The chain carries TRBV12-3 or TRBV12-4 and TRBJ2-2; 11 nucleotides align to TRBD2. The length of the CDR3 is 15 residues. Germline trimming cut 3 bases from V and 6 bases from J; bases unmatched to any gene: 3. CDR3 residues: CASSFVSGGAGELFF. The CDR3 DNA sequence: TGTGCCAGCAGTTTTGTTAGCGGGGGGGCCGGGGAGCTGTTTTTT.

This chain uses TRBV19 with TRBJ2-1; possible D gene TRBD2, 6 bases. CDR1 is LNHDA, CDR2 SQIVND, per germline (reference sequence). The CDR3 length is 15 residues. With 5 bases removed from V and 2 bases from J, the gap between germline ends came to 13 bases. The CDR3 DNA sequence: TGTGCCAGTAGTTCGCCCGGGGGTGCCTACAATGAGCAGTTCTTC. Protein product: CASSSPGGAYNEQFF. The full variable domain, in which reference TRBV19 and TRBJ2-1 provide the parts outside the CDR3, is DGGITQSPKYLFRKEGQNVTLSCEQNLNHDAMYWYRQDPGQGLRLIYYSQIVNDFQKGDIAEGYSVSREKKESFPLTVTSAQKNPTAFYLCASSSPGGAYNEQFFGPGTRLTVL.

At least ten counts were recorded for this clonotype. The CDR3 bases are TGTGCCAGCAGCTCGCGGGCAGGGGACAATGAGCAGTTCTTC. As protein: CASSSRAGDNEQFF. The chain is built from TRBV7-6 and TRBJ2-1, with D possibly matching TRBD1 (6 bases). V lost 4 bases and J lost 5, with 12 bases in between. Germline values: CDR1 SGHVS, CDR2 FNYEAQ. The CDR3 is 14 amino acids.

This clonotype has just a few counts. V is TRBV12-3 or TRBV12-4 and J is TRBJ2-5, with 8 bases lining up with TRBD1. The CDR3 extends over 14 amino acids. Losses at the gene ends were 6 bases for V and 2 bases for J; bases not matched to a gene: 5. Written as DNA, the CDR3 is TGTGCCAGCAGCCCGACAGGGGATCAAGAGACCCAGTACTTC. Protein: CASSPTGDQETQYF.

This clonotype was seen many times. J is TRBJ2-1 and V is TRBV12-3 or TRBV12-4; no firm D call. The CDR3 is 14 amino acids. Trimming left V 4 bases short and J 3 bases short, with 10 bases between. This CDR3 is CASSSQLGYNEQFF. For the CDR3, the DNA is TGTGCCAGCAGTTCCCAGCTGGGCTACAATGAGCAGTTCTTC.

This clonotype occurred many times. The genes are TRBV7-3 and TRBJ2-2; 11 nucleotides line up with TRBD1. Germline loops: CDR1 SGHTA, CDR2 FQGTGA. With V trimmed by 5 bases and J by 7 bases, 9 bases remained unmatched. The length of the CDR3 is 16 residues. The CDR3: CASSRGQGASLGELFF. For the CDR3, the DNA is TGTGCCAGCAGCAGAGGACAGGGGGCCTCCCTCGGGGAGCTGTTTTTT.

This clonotype was found a few times. Compared with germline, one end of the junction differs, possibly owing to a read error. The chain employs TRBV7-7 and TRBJ2-1; D is possibly TRBD2 (6 bases). The CDR3 is made up of 13 amino acids. CDR1 is SSHAT and CDR2 is FNYEAQ in the germline V gene (reference sequence). The CDR3: CASSLDGGKEQFF. Here the CDR3 DNA reads TGTGCTAGCAGCTTAGACGGAGGGAAGGAGCAGTTCTTC.

As concerns this clonotype: A much bigger clone sits one base away, suggesting this may be a read error. This chain links TRBV6-6 with TRBJ2-7, with 7 bases aligning to TRBD1. There are 13 residues in the CDR3. Germline CDR1 MNHNY, CDR2 SVGAGI (reference sequence). The CDR3 DNA reads as TGTGACAGCACAGACAGGGCCAACTACGAGCAGTACTTC. It is translated as CDSTDRANYEQYF.

The chain couples TRBV24-1 to TRBJ2-1; D is possibly TRBD1 or TRBD2 (5 bases each). Deletions cut 4 bases from V and 3 bases from J, with 15 bases between. Germline values: CDR1 KGHDR, CDR2 SFDVKD. The CDR3 covers 16 residues. For the CDR3, the DNA is TGTGCCACCAGTGACCCCAGACGGGGCTACTACAATGAGCAGTTCTTC. Translated, it gives CATSDPRRGYYNEQFF.